Below are 14 T cell receptor beta chains sequenced from a single sample in a study of cytomegalovirus exposure and HLA in healthy donors. Use of 60 Vbeta and 13 Jbeta primers characterized the PCR. Some clones are missing from TCRdb's copy, which holds only in-frame ones; the method was immunoSEQ multiplex PCR. The repertoire holds 150,000 to 200,000 clones, with 75% to 80% as singletons. Sequencing input: PBMCs. The receptors derive from a man aged 45-60 years in good health and CMV-seropositive.

This rearrangement joins TRBV7-9 to TRBJ1-3; D remains ambiguous. The CDR3 extends over 14 amino acids. From germline, CDR1 is SEHNR and CDR2 FQNEAQ (reference sequence). Trimming took 4 bases from V and 4 from J, leaving 11 bases between them. The CDR3 bases are TGTGCCAGCAGCTCACCTACGAGGGGAAACACCATATATTTT. Amino acid sequence: CASSSPTRGNTIYF.

The rearrangement uses TRBV5-8 and TRBJ2-6; D is uncertain. Germline values: CDR1 SGHTS, CDR2 YDEGEE. With 4 bases removed from V and 0 bases from J, the gap between germline ends came to 8 bases. The CDR3 loop spans 15 amino acids. The CDR3 reads CASSLYNSGANVLTF. In DNA form, the CDR3 reads TGTGCCAGCAGCCTTTACAACTCTGGGGCCAACGTCCTGACTTTC. Complete variable domain (other parts from reference TRBV5-8 and TRBJ2-6): EAGVTQSPTHLIKTRGQQATLRCSPISGHTSVYWYQQALGLGLQFLLWYDEGEERNRGNFPPRFSGRQFPNYSSELNVNALELEDSALYLCASSLYNSGANVLTFGAGSRLTVL.

This rearrangement joins TRBV5-1 to TRBJ1-4, with TRBD1 as a possible D gene (5 bases). V lost 2 bases and J lost 0, with 11 bases in between. In germline, CDR1 is SGHRS, CDR2 YFSETQ. This CDR3 region has 16 residues. CDR3 sequence reads: CASSFGGAATNEKLFF. The CDR3 nucleotides are TGCGCCAGCAGCTTCGGGGGAGCCGCAACTAATGAAAAACTGTTTTTT.

V is TRBV6-6 and J is TRBJ1-5; D gene ambiguous. CDR3 length: 14 amino acids. V lost 7 bases and J 0 bases, leaving 10 bases between the germline ends. Looked up from germline, CDR1 is MNHNY and CDR2 is SVGAGI (reference sequence). The CDR3 loop reads CASTQLYSNQPQHF. For the CDR3, the DNA is TGTGCCAGCACCCAACTCTATAGCAATCAGCCCCAGCATTTT.

The chain recombines TRBV2 with TRBJ1-3, with 9 bases aligning to TRBD1. The CDR3 totals 15 residues. In germline, CDR1 is SNHLY, CDR2 FYNNEI. Trimming at V came to 5 bases and at J to 1 base, leaving 3 bases not matched to a gene. This CDR3 reads CASSPDRGSGNTIYF. Here the CDR3 DNA reads TGTGCCAGCAGTCCCGACAGGGGGTCTGGAAACACCATATATTTT.

The CDR3 region is CAISGQGDDGYTF. In nucleotides, the CDR3 is TGTGCCATCAGTGGACAGGGCGACGATGGCTACACCTTC. The V gene is TRBV10-3, the J gene TRBJ1-2; TRBD1 matches at 7 bases. V lost 4 bases, J lost 6 bases, and 5 bases stayed unmatched. This CDR3 contains 13 residues. From germline, CDR1 is ENHRY and CDR2 SYGVKD.

J is TRBJ1-1 and V is TRBV7-9; D possibly corresponds to TRBD1 (5 bases). Between the trimmed V and J ends, which lost 7 bases and 4 bases, there was a span of 13 bases. The CDR3 runs to 13 residues. Germline assignment: CDR1 SEHNR and CDR2 FQNEAQ (reference sequence). CDR3 region: CASNQGLGTEAFF. CDR3 coding DNA: TGTGCCAGCAACCAGGGATTGGGCACTGAAGCTTTCTTT.

The CDR3 DNA is TGTGCCAGCAGCCGGGGGGCTAGCGTGCCCTACAATGAGCAGTTCTTC. Protein: CASSRGASVPYNEQFF. The chain carries TRBV5-6 and TRBJ2-1; D is possibly TRBD2 (7 bases). CDR1 is SGHDT and CDR2 is YYEEEE in the germline V gene. The germline V and J ends were trimmed by 4 bases and 2 bases, with 16 bases remaining between them. The CDR3 spans 16 residues.

The chain carries TRBV28 and TRBJ2-7; TRBD2 matches at 8 bases. J gave up 2 bases and V 4 bases, and 10 bases lay outside the gene matches. CDR3 length: 16 residues. Germline assignment: CDR1 MDHEN and CDR2 SYDVKM. Here the CDR3 reads CASSSPGGSLTYEQYF. The CDR3 nucleotides are TGTGCCAGCAGTTCCCCGGGGGGGAGCCTAACCTACGAGCAGTACTTC.

Worth noting for this clone: Distinct nucleotide sequences in the sample also encode this CDR3. The chain has TRBV4-1 and TRBJ2-5; D perhaps matches TRBD1 (5 bases). Trimming removed 0 bases at V and 3 bases at J, with 14 bases between. The CDR3 has 16 residues. The germline gives CDR1 MGHRA, CDR2 YSYEKL. Here the CDR3 reads CASSQDRLDRKETQYF. CDR3 nucleotides: TGCGCCAGCAGCCAAGACAGATTAGACAGAAAAGAGACCCAGTACTTC.

The V gene is TRBV5-6, the J gene TRBJ2-4; TRBD2 aligns across 7 bases. Germline trimming cut 4 bases from V and 4 bases from J; bases unmatched to any gene: 5. The CDR3 length is 14 residues. Germline V gene sequence: CDR1 SGHDT, CDR2 YYEEEE. The CDR3 protein is CASSLGGVKNIQYF. In DNA form, the CDR3 reads TGTGCCAGCAGCCTGGGGGGGGTTAAAAACATTCAGTACTTC. Full variable domain (remainder filled in from reference TRBV5-6 and TRBJ2-4): DAGVTQSPTHLIKTRGQQVTLRCSPKSGHDTVSWYQQALGQGPQFIFQYYEEEERQRGNFPDRFSGHQFPNYSSELNVNALLLGDSALYLCASSLGGVKNIQYFGAGTRLSVL.

The rearrangement joins TRBV28 to TRBJ2-1; no clear D. Germline CDR1 and CDR2: MDHEN and SYDVKM. V was cut by 3 bases and J by 0 bases, with 9 bases left in between. The CDR3 is 15 amino acids. The CDR3 is CASSLWPSSYNEQFF. CDR3 in DNA: TGTGCCAGCAGTTTGTGGCCTAGCTCCTACAATGAGCAGTTCTTC.

The rearrangement links TRBV12-5 to TRBJ2-1, with D maybe TRBD1 (7 bases). CDR1 is LGHNT, CDR2 FRNRAP, per germline. CDR3 length equals 18 residues. V lost 10 bases, J lost 1 base, and 26 bases lay in between. CDR3 coding DNA: TGTGCTAAACCGAACGGGAACAGGGGACGGGGGTCCTACAATGAGCAGTTCTTC. It yields the protein CAKPNGNRGRGSYNEQFF.

The sample holds one count of this clone. This chain joins TRBV7-8 and TRBJ2-7, with TRBD2 identical over 8 bases. CDR1 is SGHVS, CDR2 FQNEAQ, per germline. V was clipped by 4 bases and J by 6 bases; unmatched bases: 11. The CDR3 runs to 15 residues. The CDR3 DNA reads as TGTGCCAGCAGCTCTAAGACTAGAAGCGGGGGCGAGCAGTACGTC. Its protein product is CASSSKTRSGGEQYV.